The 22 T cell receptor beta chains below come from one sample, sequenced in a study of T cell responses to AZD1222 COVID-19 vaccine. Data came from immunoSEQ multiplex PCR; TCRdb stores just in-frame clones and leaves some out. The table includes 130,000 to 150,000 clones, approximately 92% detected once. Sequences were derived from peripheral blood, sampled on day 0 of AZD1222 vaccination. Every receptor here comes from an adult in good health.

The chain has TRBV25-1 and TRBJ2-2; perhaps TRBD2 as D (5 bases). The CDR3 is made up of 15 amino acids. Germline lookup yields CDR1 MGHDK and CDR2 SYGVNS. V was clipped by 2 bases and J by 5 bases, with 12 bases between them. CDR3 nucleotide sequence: TGTGCCAGCAGTGAACCCGGGGTCCAGACCGGGGAGCTGTTTTTT. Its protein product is CASSEPGVQTGELFF.

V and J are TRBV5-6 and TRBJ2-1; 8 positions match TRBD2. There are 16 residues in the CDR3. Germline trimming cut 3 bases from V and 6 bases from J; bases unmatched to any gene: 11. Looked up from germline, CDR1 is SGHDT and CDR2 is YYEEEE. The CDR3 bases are TGTGCCAGCAGCTCTTATAGCGGGAAGATCCCCAATGAGCAGTTCTTC. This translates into CASSSYSGKIPNEQFF.

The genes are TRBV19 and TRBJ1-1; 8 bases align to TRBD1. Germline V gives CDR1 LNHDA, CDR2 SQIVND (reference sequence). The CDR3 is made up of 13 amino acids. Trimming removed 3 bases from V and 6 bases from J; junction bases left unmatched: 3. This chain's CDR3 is CASSIDRGSEAFF. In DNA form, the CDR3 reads TGTGCCAGTAGTATTGACAGGGGATCTGAAGCTTTCTTT. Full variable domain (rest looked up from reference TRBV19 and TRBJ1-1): DGGITQSPKYLFRKEGQNVTLSCEQNLNHDAMYWYRQDPGQGLRLIYYSQIVNDFQKGDIAEGYSVSREKKESFPLTVTSAQKNPTAFYLCASSIDRGSEAFFGQGTRLTVV.

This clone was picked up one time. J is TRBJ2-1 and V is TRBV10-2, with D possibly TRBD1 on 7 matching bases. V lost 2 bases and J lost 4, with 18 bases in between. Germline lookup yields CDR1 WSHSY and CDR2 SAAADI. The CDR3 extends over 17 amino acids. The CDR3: CASSERASTGTYNEQFF. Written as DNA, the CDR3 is TGCGCCAGCAGTGAGCGAGCATCGACAGGGACTTACAATGAGCAGTTCTTC.

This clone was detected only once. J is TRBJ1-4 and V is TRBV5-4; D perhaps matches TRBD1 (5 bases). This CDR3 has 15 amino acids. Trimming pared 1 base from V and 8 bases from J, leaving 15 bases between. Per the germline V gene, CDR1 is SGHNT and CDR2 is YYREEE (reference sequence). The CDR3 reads CASSLSARWGEKLFF. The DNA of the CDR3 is TGTGCCAGCAGCTTGTCGGCCCGGTGGGGGGAAAAACTGTTTTTT.

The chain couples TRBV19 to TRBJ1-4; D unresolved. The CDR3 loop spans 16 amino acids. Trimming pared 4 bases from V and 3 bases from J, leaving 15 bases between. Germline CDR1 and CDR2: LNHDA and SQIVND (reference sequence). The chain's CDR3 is CASSSASRASNEKLFF. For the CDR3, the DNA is TGTGCCAGTAGTAGTGCCAGCCGGGCGTCTAATGAAAAACTGTTTTTT.

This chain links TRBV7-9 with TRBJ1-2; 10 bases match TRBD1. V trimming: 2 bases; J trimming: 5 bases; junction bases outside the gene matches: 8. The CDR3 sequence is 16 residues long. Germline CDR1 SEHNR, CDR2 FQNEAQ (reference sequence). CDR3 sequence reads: CASSLIGTGEAYGYTF. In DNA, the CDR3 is TGTGCCAGCAGCTTAATAGGGACAGGGGAGGCTTATGGCTACACCTTC. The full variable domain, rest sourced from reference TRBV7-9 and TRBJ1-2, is DTGVSQNPRHKITKRGQNVTFRCDPISEHNRLYWYRQTLGQGPEFLTYFQNEAQLEKSRLLSDRFSAERPKGSFSTLEIQRTEQGDSAMYLCASSLIGTGEAYGYTFGSGTRLTVV.

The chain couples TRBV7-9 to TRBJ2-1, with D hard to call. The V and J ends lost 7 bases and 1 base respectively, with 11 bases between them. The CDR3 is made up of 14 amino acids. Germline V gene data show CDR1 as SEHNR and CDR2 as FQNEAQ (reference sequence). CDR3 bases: TGTGCCAGCACCGCCTCCGTTTCCTACAATGAGCAGTTCTTC. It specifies CASTASVSYNEQFF.

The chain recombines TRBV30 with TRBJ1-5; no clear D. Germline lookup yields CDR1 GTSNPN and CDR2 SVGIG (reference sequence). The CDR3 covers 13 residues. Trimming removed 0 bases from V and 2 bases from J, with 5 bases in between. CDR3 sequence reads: CAWSVGRNQPQHF. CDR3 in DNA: TGTGCCTGGAGTGTTGGGCGCAATCAGCCCCAGCATTTT.

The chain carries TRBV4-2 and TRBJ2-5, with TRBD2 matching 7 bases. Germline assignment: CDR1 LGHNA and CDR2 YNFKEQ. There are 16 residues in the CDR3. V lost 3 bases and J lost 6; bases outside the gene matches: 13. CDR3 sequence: CASSQEGWAGEQTQYF. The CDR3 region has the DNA TGTGCCAGCAGCCAGGAAGGATGGGCGGGAGAACAGACCCAGTACTTC.

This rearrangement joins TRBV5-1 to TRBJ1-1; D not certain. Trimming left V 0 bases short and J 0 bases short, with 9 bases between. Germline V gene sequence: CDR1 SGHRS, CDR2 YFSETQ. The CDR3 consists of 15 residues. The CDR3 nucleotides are TGCGCCAGCAGCTTGGTTCCAGCCATGAACACTGAAGCTTTCTTT. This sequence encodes CASSLVPAMNTEAFF.

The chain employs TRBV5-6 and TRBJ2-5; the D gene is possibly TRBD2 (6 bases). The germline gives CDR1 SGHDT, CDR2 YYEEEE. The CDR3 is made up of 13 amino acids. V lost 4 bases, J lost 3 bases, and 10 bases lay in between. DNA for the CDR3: TGTGCCAGCAGCCCGGGGGTAAAAGAGACCCAGTACTTC. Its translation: CASSPGVKETQYF.

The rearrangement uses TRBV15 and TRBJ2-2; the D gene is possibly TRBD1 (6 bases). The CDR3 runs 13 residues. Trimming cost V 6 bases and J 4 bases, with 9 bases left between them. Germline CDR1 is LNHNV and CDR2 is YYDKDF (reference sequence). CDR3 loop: CATRGQPTGELFF. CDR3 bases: TGTGCCACCAGAGGACAGCCCACCGGGGAGCTGTTTTTT.

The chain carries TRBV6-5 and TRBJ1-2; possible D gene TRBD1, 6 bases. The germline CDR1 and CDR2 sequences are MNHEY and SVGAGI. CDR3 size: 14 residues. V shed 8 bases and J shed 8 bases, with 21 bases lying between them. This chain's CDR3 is CASSSRGQLKGYTF. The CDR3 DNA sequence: TGTGCCAGCTCCTCACGGGGGCAACTAAAGGGCTACACCTTC.

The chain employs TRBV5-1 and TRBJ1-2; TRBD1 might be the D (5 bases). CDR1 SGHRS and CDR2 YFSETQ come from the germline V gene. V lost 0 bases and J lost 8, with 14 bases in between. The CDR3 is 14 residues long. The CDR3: CASSLEGRVEGYTF. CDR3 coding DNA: TGCGCCAGCAGCTTGGAGGGCAGGGTCGAAGGCTACACCTTC.

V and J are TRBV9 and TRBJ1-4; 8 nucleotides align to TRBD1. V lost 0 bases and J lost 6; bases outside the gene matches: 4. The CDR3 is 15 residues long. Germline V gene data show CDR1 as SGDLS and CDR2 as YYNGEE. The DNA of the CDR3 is TGTGCCAGCAGCGTAGCTACAGGGGGGGATGAAAAACTGTTTTTT. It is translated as CASSVATGGDEKLFF.

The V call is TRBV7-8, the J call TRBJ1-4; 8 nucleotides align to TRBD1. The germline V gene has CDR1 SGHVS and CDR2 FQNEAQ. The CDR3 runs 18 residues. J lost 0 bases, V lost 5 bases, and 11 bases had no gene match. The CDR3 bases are TGTGCCAGCAGCCTACGTCGGACAGGGCGAACAACTAATGAAAAACTGTTTTTT. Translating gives CASSLRRTGRTTNEKLFF.

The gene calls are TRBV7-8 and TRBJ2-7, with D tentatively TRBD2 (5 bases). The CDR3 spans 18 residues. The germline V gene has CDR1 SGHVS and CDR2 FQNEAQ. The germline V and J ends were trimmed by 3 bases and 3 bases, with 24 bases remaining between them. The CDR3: CASSFTLIPPGTIYEQYF. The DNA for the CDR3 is TGTGCCAGCAGCTTTACTTTAATCCCCCCGGGAACCATCTACGAGCAGTACTTC.

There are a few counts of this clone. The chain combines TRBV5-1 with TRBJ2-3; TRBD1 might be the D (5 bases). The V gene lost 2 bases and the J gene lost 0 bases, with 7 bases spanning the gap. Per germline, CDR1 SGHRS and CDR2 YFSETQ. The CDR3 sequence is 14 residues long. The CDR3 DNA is TGCGCCAGCAGCTTACAGGAGAGCACAGATACGCAGTATTTT. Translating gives CASSLQESTDTQYF.

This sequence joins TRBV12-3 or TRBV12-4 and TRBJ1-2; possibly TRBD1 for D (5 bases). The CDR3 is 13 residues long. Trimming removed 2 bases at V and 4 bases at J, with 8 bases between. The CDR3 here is CASSLNRIYGYTF. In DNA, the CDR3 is TGTGCCAGCAGTTTAAACAGGATCTATGGCTACACCTTC.

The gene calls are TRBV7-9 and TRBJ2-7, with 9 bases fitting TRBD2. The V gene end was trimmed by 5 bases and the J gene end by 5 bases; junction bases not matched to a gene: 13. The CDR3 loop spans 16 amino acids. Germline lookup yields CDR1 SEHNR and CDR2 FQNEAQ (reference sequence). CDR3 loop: CASSLKVSGRSNEQYF. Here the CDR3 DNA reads TGTGCCAGCAGCCTGAAGGTTAGCGGGAGATCGAACGAGCAGTACTTC.

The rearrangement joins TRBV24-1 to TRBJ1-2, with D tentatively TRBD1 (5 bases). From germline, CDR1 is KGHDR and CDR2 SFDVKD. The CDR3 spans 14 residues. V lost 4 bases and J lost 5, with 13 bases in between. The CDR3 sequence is CATSDQQRGYGYTF. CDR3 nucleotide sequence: TGTGCCACCAGTGACCAGCAGAGGGGTTATGGCTACACCTTC.